This is a list of T cell receptor beta chains from one sample in a study of cytomegalovirus exposure and HLA in healthy donors. Libraries were prepared by immunoSEQ multiplex PCR; TCRdb keeps only in-frame clonotypes and omits some of them. This specimen shows 70,000 or so clones; the ten leading clones hold approximately 0.81%. Input material: PBMCs. These receptors all come from a boy younger than 18 in good health and CMV-seronegative. Both conserved end residues are part of each CDR3. The order of the fields is J gene, D gene, V gene, CDR3 DNA, CDR3 protein. The D gene is left open where the match is weak.

TRBJ1-2 - TRBV5-4 TGTGCCAGCAGCTTGGATCAGGGGTACGGCTATGGCTACACCTTC CASSLDQGYGYGYTF
TRBJ1-6 - TRBV6-1 TGTGCCAGCTCTCAGGGCGACGCGTATAATTCACCCCTCCACTTT CASSQGDAYNSPLHF
TRBJ2-2 - TRBV9 TGTGCCAGCAACCGACATCGGGGGACGAGATCCGGGGAGCTGTTTTTT CASNRHRGTRSGELFF
TRBJ1-1 - TRBV13 TGTGCCAGCAGCTTAGGTCGGGTTAAGCTCGTAGCTGAAGCTTTCTTT CASSLGRVKLVAEAFF
TRBJ1-5 - TRBV2 TGTGCCAGCAGACTTATGGGGGGAGGTCAGCCCCAGCATTTT CASRLMGGGQPQHF
TRBJ2-2 TRBD2 TRBV5-1 TGCGCCAGCAGCCCAACTACTAGCGACACCGGGGAGCTGTTTTTT CASSPTTSDTGELFF
TRBJ2-7 - TRBV15 TGTGCCACGGGGGTTGGGGGGACCTACGAGCAGTACTTC CATGVGGTYEQYF
TRBJ2-3 - TRBV20-1 TGCAGTGCTAGCGTAGATACGCAGTATTTT CSASVDTQYF
TRBJ2-3 - TRBV9 TGTGCCAGCAGCGTAGAAGGAAGGACTTTCACAGATACGCAGTATTTT CASSVEGRTFTDTQYF
TRBJ1-3 TRBD1 TRBV6-1 TGTGCCAGCAGTTTGCAGGGGGAAGCTGGAAACACCATATATTTT CASSLQGEAGNTIYF
TRBJ1-2 TRBD1 TRBV30 TGTGCCGGGAATAGGGACAGCGTGTCGGGCGTCGGCTACACCTTC CAGNRDSVSGVGYTF
TRBJ2-7 - TRBV7-2 TGTGCCAGCAGCCCGGGGAGCCCCTACGAGCAGTACTTC CASSPGSPYEQYF
TRBJ1-1 - TRBV30 TGTGCCTGGAGTGTTCTTTCGTCTTCGTTTTTCCCCTCAGTGAACACTGAAGCTTTCTTT CAWSVLSSSFFPSVNTEAFF
TRBJ2-3 - TRBV7-6 TGTGCCAGCAGCTTGGGTGGCGGTGCGGGAGATACGCAGTATTTT CASSLGGGAGDTQYF
TRBJ2-5 - TRBV7-3 TGTGCCAGCAGCTTAACTCCTCAAGAGACCCAGTACTTC CASSLTPQETQYF
TRBJ1-1 - TRBV29-1 TGCAGCGTTGAAGTTGGGAGGGGCACTGAAGCTTTCTTT CSVEVGRGTEAFF
TRBJ2-1 TRBD2 TRBV6-1 TGTGCCAGCAGTCATATAGCGGGAGACAACAATGAGCAGTTCTTC CASSHIAGDNNEQFF
TRBJ2-7 - TRBV4-2 TGTGCCAGCAGCCAAGGAAAGGACAGAGAACCCTACGAGCAGTACTTC CASSQGKDREPYEQYF
TRBJ1-2 TRBD1 TRBV9 TGTGCCAGCAGCAACCAGGGGGCCGGCTACACCTTC CASSNQGAGYTF
TRBJ1-1 TRBD1 TRBV30 TGTGCCTGGAGTCCGACAGGGTGGGTCACTGAAGATTTCTTT CAWSPTGWVTEDFF
TRBJ2-7 - TRBV7-9 TGTGCCAGCAGCACCCCCGGAGCGGGCTACGAGCAGTACTTC CASSTPGAGYEQYF
TRBJ2-7 - TRBV5-1 TGCGCCAGCAGCGCGGGGACAGCAGAGCAGTACTTC CASSAGTAEQYF
TRBJ1-2 TRBD1 TRBV6-5 TGTGCCAGCAGAAGGGACAGGGGGTTCGACTATGGCTACACCTTC CASRRDRGFDYGYTF
TRBJ1-1 TRBD1 TRBV10-1 TGCGCCAGCAGTGGGATCGGACAGGTGAACACTGAAGCTTTCTTT CASSGIGQVNTEAFF
TRBJ2-4 TRBD2 TRBV2 TGTGCCAGCAGTGAACCCACTAGCGGGGGGCGTAAAAACATTCAGTACTTC CASSEPTSGGRKNIQYF
TRBJ2-2 TRBD2 TRBV7-9 TGTGCCAGCAGGACTAGCGGAAACACCGGGGAGCTGTTTTTT CASRTSGNTGELFF
TRBJ1-5 - TRBV6-6 TGTGCCAGCAGACAGGCTAATCAGCCCCAGCATTTT CASRQANQPQHF
TRBJ2-2 - TRBV9 TGTGCCAGCAGCGTCGGCACCGGGGAGCTGTTTTTT CASSVGTGELFF
TRBJ1-2 - TRBV4-2 TGTGCCAGCAGCCACGGGGGAGACAACCGTAACTATGGCTACACCTTC CASSHGGDNRNYGYTF
TRBJ1-1 TRBD1 TRBV6-5 TGTGCCAGCAACCAACAGGGGAACACTGAAGATTTCTTT CASNQQGNTEDFF